One and the same sample provided the 15 T cell receptor beta chains below, sequenced in a study of cytomegalovirus exposure and HLA in healthy donors. PCR employed 60 Vbeta and 13 Jbeta primers. Sequencing was performed with immunoSEQ multiplex PCR; in TCRdb, only in-frame clones are kept and a portion is missing. The table shows about 160,000 clones, with around four fifths occurring only once. Sequencing was carried out using PBMCs. These receptors originate from a female donor in good health and CMV-seronegative.

The rearrangement uses TRBV6-5 and TRBJ2-7, with D possibly matching TRBD1 (5 bases). The CDR3 loop spans 14 amino acids. Per germline, CDR1 MNHEY and CDR2 SVGAGI. Trimming took 0 bases from V and 3 from J, leaving 9 bases between them. The CDR3 sequence: CASSYSPGIYEQYF. Written as DNA, the CDR3 is TGTGCCAGCAGTTACTCGCCAGGGATCTACGAGCAGTACTTC.

The chain combines TRBV5-1 with TRBJ1-2, with TRBD1 matching 11 bases. After removal of 2 bases from V and 3 bases from J, the junction contained 9 bases not matched to a gene. The length of the CDR3 is 17 residues. CDR1 SGHRS and CDR2 YFSETQ come from the germline V gene. This chain's CDR3 is CASSFLGTGGSDYGYTF. As DNA, the CDR3 is TGCGCCAGCAGCTTTCTAGGGACAGGGGGTTCGGACTATGGCTACACCTTC.

The rearrangement uses TRBV6-5 and TRBJ1-1, with no clear D. Germline lookup yields CDR1 MNHEY and CDR2 SVGAGI. This CDR3 is 11 amino acids long. Trimming removed 6 bases at V and 1 base at J, with 3 bases between. The CDR3 coding sequence is TGTGCCAGCAGCCGGAACACTGAAGCTTTCTTT. It is translated as CASSRNTEAFF.

This chain's CDR3 is CASSLRTSGAYEQYF. For the CDR3, the DNA is TGTGCCAGTAGTTTAAGGACTAGCGGAGCCTACGAGCAGTACTTC. The chain has TRBV19 and TRBJ2-7; 10 nucleotides align to TRBD2. The CDR3 has 15 residues. Trimming took 5 bases from V and 2 from J; bases not matched to a gene: 6. Germline V CDR1 and CDR2: LNHDA, SQIVND (reference sequence).

V and J are TRBV2 and TRBJ1-2, with no clear D. V lost 4 bases and J 7 bases, leaving 10 bases between the germline ends. Germline CDR1 reads SNHLY; CDR2 reads FYNNEI. The CDR3 consists of 12 residues. Here the CDR3 reads CASSGERAGYTF. The CDR3 DNA reads TGTGCCAGCAGTGGTGAGAGAGCTGGCTACACCTTC.

Comments on this clone: At one end, the junction sequence differs from germline, possibly due to a read error. The chain links TRBV7-9 to TRBJ2-3; D unresolved. Looked up from germline, CDR1 is SEHNR and CDR2 is FQNEAQ (reference sequence). The CDR3 length is 12 residues. CDR3 nucleotide sequence: TGTTCCAGCAGCCTAAGCACAGATACGCAGTATTTT. Translating it yields CSSSLSTDTQYF.

A few counts support this clone. The rearrangement links TRBV5-1 to TRBJ1-2; 7 bases line up with TRBD1. Germline V lookup: CDR1 SGHRS, CDR2 YFSETQ. The trim removed 2 bases at V and 5 bases at J, leaving 3 bases unmatched. The CDR3 loop spans 13 amino acids. CDR3 bases: TGCGCCAGCAGCTTTGGGACAGCGTATGGCTACACCTTC. Protein sequence: CASSFGTAYGYTF.

The chain links TRBV7-6 to TRBJ1-6; a possible D gene is TRBD1 (6 bases). The CDR3 totals 16 residues. CDR1 is SGHVS, CDR2 FNYEAQ, per germline. With 1 base removed from V and 6 bases from J, the gap between germline ends came to 13 bases. CDR3 nucleotide sequence: TGTGCCAGCAGCTTAGGGGCGAGGACAGCTAATTCACCCCTCCACTTT. Translation gives CASSLGARTANSPLHF.

The chain combines TRBV2 with TRBJ2-6, with no clear D. Germline assignment: CDR1 SNHLY and CDR2 FYNNEI. Deletions cut 0 bases from V and 0 bases from J, with 6 bases between. CDR3 size: 16 residues. In DNA form, the CDR3 reads TGTGCCAGCAGTGAAGCGCGGTACTCTGGGGCCAACGTCCTGACTTTC. Protein product: CASSEARYSGANVLTF.

This sequence joins TRBV10-3 and TRBJ2-3; 11 nucleotides match TRBD1. Germline CDR1 reads ENHRY; CDR2 reads SYGVKD. The CDR3 covers 16 residues. The V and J ends lost 8 bases and 4 bases, in that order; junction bases with no gene match: 11. This CDR3 reads CAIYDQDRGRADTQYF. Here the CDR3 DNA reads TGTGCCATCTATGATCAGGACAGGGGGCGCGCAGATACGCAGTATTTT.

The chain combines TRBV6-6 with TRBJ2-5; 9 bases agree with TRBD1. The CDR3 sequence is 16 residues long. Germline V CDR1 and CDR2: MNHNY, SVGAGI (reference sequence). The V gene end was trimmed by 2 bases and the J gene end by 13 bases; junction bases not matched to a gene: 17. CDR3 loop: CASSYPTGTGQHPLYF. DNA for the CDR3: TGTGCCAGCAGTTACCCCACCGGGACAGGGCAACATCCACTGTACTTC.

The CDR3 protein is CASSEEMPGQGPHSPLHF. In nucleotides, the CDR3 is TGTGCCAGCAGTGAAGAGATGCCGGGACAGGGGCCGCATTCACCCCTCCACTTT. V usage is TRBV6-1 and J usage is TRBJ1-6; 10 nucleotides agree with TRBD1. The germline CDR1 and CDR2 sequences are MNHNS and SASEGT. The CDR3 extends over 18 amino acids. Trimming took 1 base from V and 8 from J; bases not matched to a gene: 11.

In DNA, the CDR3 is TGTGCCAGCAGCTTTAGTAATGGCTACACCTTC. Translation gives CASSFSNGYTF. V usage is TRBV5-6 and J usage is TRBJ1-2, with D unclear. V gave up 2 bases and J gave up 6 bases, with 5 bases separating them. Germline V gene lookup returns CDR1 SGHDT and CDR2 YYEEEE. This CDR3 has 11 amino acids.

The CDR3 region is CASSLFSSRITGELFF. DNA of the CDR3: TGTGCCAGCAGCTTGTTTTCTAGCCGAATAACCGGGGAGCTGTTTTTT. The genes are TRBV5-6 and TRBJ2-2; D may be TRBD2 (5 bases). In germline, CDR1 is SGHDT, CDR2 YYEEEE. The CDR3 is made up of 16 amino acids. Trimming left V 1 base short and J 5 bases short, with 15 bases between.

This sequence joins TRBV30 and TRBJ2-1; D might be TRBD2 (6 bases). Germline CDR1 reads GTSNPN; CDR2 reads SVGIG (reference sequence). The V and J ends lost 1 base and 9 bases respectively, with 16 bases between them. The CDR3 spans 14 residues. Here the CDR3 DNA reads TGTGCCTGGAGTGAGGGGCTAGCGTCTAGTGAGCAGTTCTTC. It yields the protein CAWSEGLASSEQFF.